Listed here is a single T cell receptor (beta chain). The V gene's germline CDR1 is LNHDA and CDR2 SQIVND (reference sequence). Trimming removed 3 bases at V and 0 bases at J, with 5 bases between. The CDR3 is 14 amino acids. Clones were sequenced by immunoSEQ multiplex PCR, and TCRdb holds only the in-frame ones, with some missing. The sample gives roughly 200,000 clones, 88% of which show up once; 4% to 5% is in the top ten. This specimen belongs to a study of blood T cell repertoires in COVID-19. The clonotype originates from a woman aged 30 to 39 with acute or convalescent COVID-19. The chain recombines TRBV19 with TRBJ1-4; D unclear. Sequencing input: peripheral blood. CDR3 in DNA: TGTGCCAGTAGTATGTCTGCAACTAATGAAAAACTGTTTTTT. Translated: CASSMSATNEKLFF.